This T cell receptor (beta chain) is from a study of blood T cell repertoires in COVID-19. Turning to the study itself: The United States, Italy and Spain were the sources of the acute and convalescent COVID-19 samples. The analysed material was cDNA or gDNA that came from T cells, B-cell-depleted T cells, or PBMCs.

Original methodology: By means of reference gene primer amplification, nucleated cell counts were estimated. Clones were sequenced by immunoSEQ multiplex PCR, and TCRdb holds only the in-frame ones, with some missing. D and trimming were read from the DNA, whereas the V and J calls and clone size are those reported in that table. The table shows around 300,000 clones, with about nine tenths occurring only once. Material for sequencing was peripheral blood. The sequence was collected from a woman in her thirties with active or convalescent COVID-19.

The CDR3 region is CASRTGRQETQYF. The DNA of the CDR3 is TGTGCCAGTCGGACAGGTCGTCAGGAGACCCAGTACTTC. V usage is TRBV18 and J usage is TRBJ2-5; TRBD1 agrees at 7 bases. CDR3 length: 13 residues. Germline trimming cut 9 bases from V and 5 bases from J; bases unmatched to any gene: 9. The germline CDR1 and CDR2 sequences are KGHSH and LQKENI.